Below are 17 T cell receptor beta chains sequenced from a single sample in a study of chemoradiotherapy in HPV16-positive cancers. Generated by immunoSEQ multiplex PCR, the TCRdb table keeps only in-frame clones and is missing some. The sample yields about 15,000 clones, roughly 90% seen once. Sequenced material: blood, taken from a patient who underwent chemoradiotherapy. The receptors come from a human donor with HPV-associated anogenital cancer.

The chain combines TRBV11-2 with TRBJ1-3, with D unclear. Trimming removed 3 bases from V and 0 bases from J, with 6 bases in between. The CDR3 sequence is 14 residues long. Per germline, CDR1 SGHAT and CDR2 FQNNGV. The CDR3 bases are TGTGCCAGCAGCTTGACCTACTCTGGAAACACCATATATTTT. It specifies CASSLTYSGNTIYF.

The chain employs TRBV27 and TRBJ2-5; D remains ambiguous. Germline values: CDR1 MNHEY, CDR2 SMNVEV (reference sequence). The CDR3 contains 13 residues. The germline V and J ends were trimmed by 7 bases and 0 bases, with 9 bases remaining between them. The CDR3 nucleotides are TGTGCCAGCAAATTAGGACACCAAGAGACCCAGTACTTC. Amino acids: CASKLGHQETQYF.

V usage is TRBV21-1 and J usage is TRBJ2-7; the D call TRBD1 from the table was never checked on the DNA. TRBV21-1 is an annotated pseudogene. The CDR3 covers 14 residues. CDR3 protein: CASRGTGEACEQYF. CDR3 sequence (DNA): TGTGCCAGCAGAGGGACAGGGGAGGCCTGCGAGCAGTACTTC.

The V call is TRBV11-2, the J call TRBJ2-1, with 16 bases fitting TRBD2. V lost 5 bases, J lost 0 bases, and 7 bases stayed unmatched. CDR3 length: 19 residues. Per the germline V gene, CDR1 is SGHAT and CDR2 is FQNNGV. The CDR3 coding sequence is TGTGCCAGCAGCCCGGGACTAGCGGGGGGGCTAAGCTCCTACAATGAGCAGTTCTTC. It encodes CASSPGLAGGLSSYNEQFF.

DNA of the CDR3: TGTGCCAGCAGCGCCCGCTCAGGGGGGCGACCGAACACCGGGGAGCTGTTTTTT. Its protein product is CASSARSGGRPNTGELFF. The rearrangement links TRBV9 to TRBJ2-2, with D possibly being TRBD1 (7 bases). CDR1 is SGDLS and CDR2 is YYNGEE in the germline V gene. With 3 bases removed from V and 0 bases from J, the gap between germline ends came to 18 bases. The CDR3 contains 18 residues.

The CDR3 bases are TGCGCCAGCAGCTGGATTCGGACAGGGAACACTGAAGCTTTCTTT. Amino acid sequence: CASSWIRTGNTEAFF. The chain carries TRBV5-1 and TRBJ1-1, with 7 positions matching TRBD1. CDR1 is SGHRS and CDR2 is YFSETQ in the germline V gene. The length of the CDR3 is 15 residues. Trimming took 3 bases from V and 1 from J; bases not matched to a gene: 6.

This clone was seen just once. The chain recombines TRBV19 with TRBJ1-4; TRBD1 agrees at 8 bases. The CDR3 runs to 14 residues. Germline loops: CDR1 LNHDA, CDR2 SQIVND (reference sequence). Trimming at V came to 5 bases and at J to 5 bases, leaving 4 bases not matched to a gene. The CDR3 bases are TGTGCCAGTAGTCCGACAGGGGAGAATGAAAAACTGTTTTTT. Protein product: CASSPTGENEKLFF.

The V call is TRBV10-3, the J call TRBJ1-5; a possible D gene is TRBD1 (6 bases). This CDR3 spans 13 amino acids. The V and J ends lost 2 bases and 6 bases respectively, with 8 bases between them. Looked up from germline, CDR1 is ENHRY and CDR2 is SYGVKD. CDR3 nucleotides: TGTGCCATCAGTGAGGGGGGGCGTCAGCCCCAGCATTTT. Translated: CAISEGGRQPQHF.

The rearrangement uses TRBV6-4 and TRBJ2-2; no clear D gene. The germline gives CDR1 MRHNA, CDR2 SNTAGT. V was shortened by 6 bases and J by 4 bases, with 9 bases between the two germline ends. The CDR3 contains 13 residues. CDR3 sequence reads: CASSPRSTGELFF. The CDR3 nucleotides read TGTGCCAGCAGCCCAAGAAGCACCGGGGAGCTGTTTTTT.

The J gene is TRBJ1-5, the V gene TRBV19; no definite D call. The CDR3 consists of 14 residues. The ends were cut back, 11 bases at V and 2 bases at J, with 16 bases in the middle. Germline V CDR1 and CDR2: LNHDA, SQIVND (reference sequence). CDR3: CAVSLDWGNQPQHF. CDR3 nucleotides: TGTGCCGTTTCCTTAGACTGGGGCAATCAGCCCCAGCATTTT.

Here the CDR3 reads CASSLIQGQLYEQYF. The CDR3, as DNA: TGTGCCAGCAGCTTAATACAGGGTCAGCTCTACGAGCAGTACTTC. The V call is TRBV7-8, the J call TRBJ2-7; D may be TRBD1 (6 bases). The CDR3 has 15 residues. Trimming stripped 2 bases from V and 3 bases from J, with 14 bases between. Germline lookup yields CDR1 SGHVS and CDR2 FQNEAQ.

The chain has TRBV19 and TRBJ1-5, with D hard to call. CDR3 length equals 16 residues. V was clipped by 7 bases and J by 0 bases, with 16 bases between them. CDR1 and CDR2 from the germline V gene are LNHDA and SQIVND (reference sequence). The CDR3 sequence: CASTRDASPSNQPQHF. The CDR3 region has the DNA TGTGCCAGTACGCGCGACGCTTCGCCTAGCAATCAGCCCCAGCATTTT.

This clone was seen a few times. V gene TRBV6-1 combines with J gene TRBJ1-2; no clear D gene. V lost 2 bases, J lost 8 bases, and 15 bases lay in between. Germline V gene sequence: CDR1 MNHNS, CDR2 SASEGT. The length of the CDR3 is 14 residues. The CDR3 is CASSEFTLTEGYTF. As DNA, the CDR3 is TGTGCCAGCAGTGAATTTACCCTTACGGAAGGCTACACCTTC.

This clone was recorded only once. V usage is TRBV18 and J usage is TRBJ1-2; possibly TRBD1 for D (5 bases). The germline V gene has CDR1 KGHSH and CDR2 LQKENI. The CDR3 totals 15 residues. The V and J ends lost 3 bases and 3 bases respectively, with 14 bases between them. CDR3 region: CASSPGTAGDYGYTF. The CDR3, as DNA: TGTGCCAGCTCACCGGGCACCGCGGGGGACTATGGCTACACCTTC.

DNA for the CDR3: TGCAGCGTTGAAGGCACAGTGAACACTGAAGCTTTCTTT. Encoded protein: CSVEGTVNTEAFF. This chain connects TRBV29-1 to TRBJ1-1; unclear D gene. Germline CDR1 reads SQVTM; CDR2 reads ANQGSEA. This CDR3 region has 13 residues. The V and J ends lost 1 base and 0 bases respectively, with 6 bases between them.

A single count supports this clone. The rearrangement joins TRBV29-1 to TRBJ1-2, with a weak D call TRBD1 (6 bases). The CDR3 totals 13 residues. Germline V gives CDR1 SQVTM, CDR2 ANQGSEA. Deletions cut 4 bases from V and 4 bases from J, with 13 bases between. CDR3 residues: CSVGGPRLYGYTF. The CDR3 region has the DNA TGCAGCGTTGGGGGGCCTAGGCTCTATGGCTACACCTTC.

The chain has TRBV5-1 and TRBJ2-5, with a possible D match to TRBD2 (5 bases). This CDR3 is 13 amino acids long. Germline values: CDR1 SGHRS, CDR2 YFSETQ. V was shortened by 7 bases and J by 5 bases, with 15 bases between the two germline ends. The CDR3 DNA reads TGCGCCAGCGTCAAGAAGGGAGAGGAGACCCAGTACTTC. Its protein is CASVKKGEETQYF. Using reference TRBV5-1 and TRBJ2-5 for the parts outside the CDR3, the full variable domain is KAGVTQTPRYLIKTRGQQVTLSCSPISGHRSVSWYQQTPGQGLQFLFEYFSETQRNKGNFPGRFSGRQFSNSRSEMNVSTLELGDSALYLCASVKKGEETQYFGPGTRLLVL.